These T cell receptor beta chains were read from a single sample in a study of cytomegalovirus exposure and HLA in healthy donors. Profiled with immunoSEQ multiplex PCR; TCRdb holds only in-frame clones, not every one. There are around 100,000 clones in the sample; 75% to 80% occur only once, and roughly 5.9% lies in the top ten. The sequencing input was PBMCs. The receptors were gathered from a man in his 60s in good health and CMV-seropositive. CDR3s include the opening cysteine and the closing phenylalanine or tryptophan. D genes are given only for firm matches. The size field is filled for only some rows; it gives once, few, many or a size class.

j_call,clone_size,d_call,v_call,cdr3_nt,cdr3_aa
TRBJ1-5,-,-,TRBV18,TGTGCCAGCTCACCGGGACTGAGAAATCAGCCCCAGCATTTT,CASSPGLRNQPQHF
TRBJ1-4,few,TRBD1,TRBV5-6,TGTGCCAGCAGCTTACGACAGGGCAGTAATGAAAAACTGTTTTTT,CASSLRQGSNEKLFF
TRBJ1-2,-,TRBD1,TRBV5-1,TGCGCCAGCAGTCAGGGGGACTATGGCTACACCTTC,CASSQGDYGYTF
TRBJ2-1,-,-,TRBV9,TGTGCCAGCCGGCCGTGGGGACTTTCCTACAATGAGCAGTTCTTC,CASRPWGLSYNEQFF
TRBJ1-4,-,TRBD1,TRBV5-8,TGTGCCAGCAGCTTGCGGGACAGGGATCGAAAACTGTTTTTT,CASSLRDRDRKLFF
TRBJ2-3,once,TRBD2,TRBV2,TGTGCCAGCAGTAGACTAGCGGTTAACACAGATACGCAGTATTTT,CASSRLAVNTDTQYF
TRBJ2-1,-,TRBD2,TRBV6-6,TGTGCCAGCGTGACTAGCGGGGGGGATGAGCAGTTCTTC,CASVTSGGDEQFF
TRBJ2-3,-,-,TRBV11-2,TGTGCCAGCAGCCGTCCACTAGGCAGGAGGTCCGTTGATACGCAGTATTTT,CASSRPLGRRSVDTQYF
TRBJ2-5,-,TRBD2,TRBV6-5,TGTGCCAGCATGGGGCTAGCGGTCAAAGAGACCCAGTACTTC,CASMGLAVKETQYF
TRBJ2-7,-,-,TRBV13,TGTGCCAGCACCTCGGGGGGACAGGATTCCTACGAGCAGTACTTC,CASTSGGQDSYEQYF
TRBJ2-7,-,TRBD2,TRBV2,TGTGCCAGCAGACCAAAGACTAGCGGGGGCCCTTACGAGCAGTACTTC,CASRPKTSGGPYEQYF
TRBJ1-6,-,-,TRBV11-2,TGTGCCAGCAGCTCAGCGGGGCCGGTAGGCTCACCCCTCCACTTT,CASSSAGPVGSPLHF
TRBJ2-3,-,-,TRBV5-1,TGCGCCAGCAGCTTGGAGGGCAGGGATTTCGCAGATACGCAGTATTTT,CASSLEGRDFADTQYF
TRBJ1-2,-,-,TRBV13,TGTGCCAGCAGCTTCAGGGAACCTTATGGCTACACCTTC,CASSFREPYGYTF
TRBJ2-7,-,-,TRBV11-3,TGTGCCAGCAGCTTAGAGAGGGAGCTAGCCCCAGCGGTTTACGAGCAGTACTTC,CASSLERELAPAVYEQYF
TRBJ1-1,-,TRBD1,TRBV6-5,TGTGCCAGCACCCGACAGGACAGGGGATACACTGAAGCTTTCTTT,CASTRQDRGYTEAFF
TRBJ1-2,-,TRBD1,TRBV7-9,TGTGCCAGCAGCCACCGGGACAGCTATGGCTACACCTTC,CASSHRDSYGYTF
TRBJ2-2,-,TRBD2,TRBV10-3,TGTGCCATCCTTGGGAGGGGGAACACCGGGGAGCTGTTTTTT,CAILGRGNTGELFF
TRBJ1-5,-,-,TRBV7-8,TGTGCCAGCAGCTTAGCTGTGCAGGGTTTGGCTCAGCCCCAGCATTTT,CASSLAVQGLAQPQHF
TRBJ2-7,few,-,TRBV10-3,TGTGCCATCTCGGGCGCACTGGGGGCACGATACGAGCAGTACTTC,CAISGALGARYEQYF
TRBJ1-1,few,TRBD1,TRBV7-2,TGTGCCAGCCGTACCAGACAGGGACTGAACACTGAAGCTTTCTTT,CASRTRQGLNTEAFF
TRBJ2-7,-,TRBD1,TRBV5-6,TGTGCCAGCACCCGGGACAGGGTGGGGGAGCAGTACTTC,CASTRDRVGEQYF
TRBJ1-4,few,TRBD1,TRBV4-3,TGCGCCAGCAGCCCAGGGCGGGACAGTGGTAATGAAAAACTGTTTTTT,CASSPGRDSGNEKLFF
TRBJ2-7,-,TRBD2,TRBV5-1,TGCGCCAGCAGCTGGGGGGGGAGGGACTACGAGCAGTACTTC,CASSWGGRDYEQYF
TRBJ1-4,once,TRBD1,TRBV2,TGTGCCAGCAGTGCAGGGGGACTTAATGAAAAACTGTTTTTT,CASSAGGLNEKLFF
TRBJ1-4,-,-,TRBV6-6,TGTGCCAGCAGTCCGGGGGGGGGCGGGAGACTGTTTTTT,CASSPGGGGRLFF
TRBJ1-1,few,-,TRBV21-1,TGTGCCAGCAGCCACGGCGGGAACACTGAAGCTTTCTTT,CASSHGGNTEAFF
TRBJ1-2,-,TRBD1,TRBV13,TGTGCCAGCAGCCTGACAGGGGATTATGGCTACACCTTC,CASSLTGDYGYTF
TRBJ2-5,-,TRBD1,TRBV19,TGTGCCAGTAGTCAAGAGGGACAGGGAGGGGGGGAGACCCAGTACTTC,CASSQEGQGGGETQYF
TRBJ2-2,-,TRBD1,TRBV5-4,TGTGCCAGCAGCTCGGGACAGGGGTACACCGGGGAGCTGTTTTTT,CASSSGQGYTGELFF